What follows are 7 T cell receptor beta chains derived from one specimen sequenced in a study of blood T cell repertoires in COVID-19. Assay used: immunoSEQ multiplex PCR; TCRdb lists only in-frame clones, some missing. The sample has 180,000 or so clones; roughly 80% are singletons. Sequences were obtained from peripheral blood. The receptors shown here come from a woman in her forties with COVID-19, enrolled during active disease.

The rearrangement uses TRBV5-4 and TRBJ2-7; TRBD2 agrees at 8 bases. The CDR3 loop spans 15 amino acids. V lost 4 bases, J lost 1 base, and 7 bases stayed unmatched. Germline V gene data show CDR1 as SGHNT and CDR2 as YYREEE (reference sequence). The CDR3 spells CASSHSGVASYEQYV. The CDR3 DNA is TGTGCCAGCAGCCATAGCGGGGTTGCTTCCTACGAGCAGTACGTC.

This sequence joins TRBV11-2 and TRBJ2-1, with 13 bases fitting TRBD2. CDR1 is SGHAT, CDR2 FQNNGV, per germline. The CDR3 consists of 16 residues. The junction had 5 bases not matched to a gene; V was cut back by 5 bases and J by 4 bases. DNA of the CDR3: TGTGCCAGCAGCGCTGGACTAGCGGGAGTATACAATGAGCAGTTCTTC. This sequence encodes CASSAGLAGVYNEQFF.

The chain carries TRBV6-5 and TRBJ1-5, with 8 nucleotides matching TRBD1. Germline CDR1 is MNHEY and CDR2 is SVGAGI. This CDR3 contains 13 residues. The V and J ends lost 6 bases and 6 bases, in that order; junction bases with no gene match: 4. The DNA of the CDR3 is TGTGCCAGCAGAAGGACAGGGTTTCAGCCCCAGCATTTT. Protein sequence: CASRRTGFQPQHF.

The chain combines TRBV19 with TRBJ1-6, with D possibly TRBD1 on 6 matching bases. Germline CDR1 reads LNHDA; CDR2 reads SQIVND (reference sequence). Trimming stripped 3 bases from V and 10 bases from J, with 13 bases between. The length of the CDR3 is 14 residues. As DNA, the CDR3 is TGTGCCAGTAGTATTGAAAGGGGGATCTCACCCCTCCACTTT. It translates to CASSIERGISPLHF. The full variable domain, its missing parts supplied by reference TRBV19 and TRBJ1-6, is DGGITQSPKYLFRKEGQNVTLSCEQNLNHDAMYWYRQDPGQGLRLIYYSQIVNDFQKGDIAEGYSVSREKKESFPLTVTSAQKNPTAFYLCASSIERGISPLHFGNGTRLTVT.

The V call is TRBV2, the J call TRBJ1-5, with D uncertain. The CDR3 runs 15 residues. V shed 1 base and J shed 0 bases, with 7 bases lying between them. Germline V lookup: CDR1 SNHLY, CDR2 FYNNEI. The CDR3 sequence: CASSEGDYSNQPQHF. CDR3 sequence (DNA): TGTGCCAGCAGTGAAGGAGATTATAGCAATCAGCCCCAGCATTTT.

The chain links TRBV18 to TRBJ2-7; tentative D call: TRBD2 (6 bases). The CDR3 totals 16 residues. Germline loops: CDR1 KGHSH, CDR2 LQKENI. The V end lost 3 bases, the J end lost 3 bases, and 18 bases lay between the germline ends. The CDR3 DNA sequence: TGTGCCAGCTCACCCCGAGGTGTCGCCGGGGGCTACGAGCAGTACGTC. This sequence encodes CASSPRGVAGGYEQYV.

V and J are TRBV7-9 and TRBJ2-5; 7 bases agree with TRBD1. With V trimmed by 3 bases and J by 3 bases, 7 bases remained unmatched. The germline gives CDR1 SEHNR, CDR2 FQNEAQ (reference sequence). The CDR3 is made up of 15 amino acids. In DNA form, the CDR3 reads TGTGCCAGCAGCTTCTTCTCGGGACAGAAAGAGACCCAGTACTTC. Amino acids: CASSFFSGQKETQYF. The full variable domain, rest sourced from reference TRBV7-9 and TRBJ2-5, is DTGVSQNPRHKITKRGQNVTFRCDPISEHNRLYWYRQTLGQGPEFLTYFQNEAQLEKSRLLSDRFSAERPKGSFSTLEIQRTEQGDSAMYLCASSFFSGQKETQYFGPGTRLLVL.